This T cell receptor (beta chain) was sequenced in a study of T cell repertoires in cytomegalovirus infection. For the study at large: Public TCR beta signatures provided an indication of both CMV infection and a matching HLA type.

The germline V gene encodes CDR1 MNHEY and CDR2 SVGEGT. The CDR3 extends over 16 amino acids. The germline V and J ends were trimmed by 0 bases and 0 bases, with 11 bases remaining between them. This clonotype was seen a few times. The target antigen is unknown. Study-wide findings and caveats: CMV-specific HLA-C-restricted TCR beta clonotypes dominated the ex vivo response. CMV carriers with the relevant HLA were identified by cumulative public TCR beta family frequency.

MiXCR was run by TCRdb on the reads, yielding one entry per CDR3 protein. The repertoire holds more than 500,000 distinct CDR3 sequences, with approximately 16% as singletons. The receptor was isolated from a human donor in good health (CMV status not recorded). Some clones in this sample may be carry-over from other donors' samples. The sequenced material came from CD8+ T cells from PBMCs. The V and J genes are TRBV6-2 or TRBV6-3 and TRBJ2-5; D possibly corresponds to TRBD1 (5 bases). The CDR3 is CASSYSAGLNQETQYF. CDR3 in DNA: TGTGCCAGCAGTTACTCGGCAGGGCTAAACCAAGAGACCCAGTACTTC.